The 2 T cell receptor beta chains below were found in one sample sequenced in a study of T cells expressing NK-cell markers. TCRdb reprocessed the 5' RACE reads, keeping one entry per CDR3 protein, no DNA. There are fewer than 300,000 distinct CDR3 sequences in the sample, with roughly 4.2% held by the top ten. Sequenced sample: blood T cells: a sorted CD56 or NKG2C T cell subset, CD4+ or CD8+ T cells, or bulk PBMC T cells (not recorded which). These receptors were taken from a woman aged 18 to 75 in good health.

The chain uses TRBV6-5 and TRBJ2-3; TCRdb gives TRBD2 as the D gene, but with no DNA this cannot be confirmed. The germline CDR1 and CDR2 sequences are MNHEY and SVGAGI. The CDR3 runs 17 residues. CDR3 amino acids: CASSYLGQRGGEDTQYF.

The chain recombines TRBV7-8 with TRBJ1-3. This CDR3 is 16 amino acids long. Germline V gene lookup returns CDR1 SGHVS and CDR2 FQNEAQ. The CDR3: CASSFIRGGSGNTIYF.